This T cell receptor beta chain stems from a study of OX40 agonist ivuxolimab in advanced cancers. Findings and limits, study-wide: Mean expanded clone counts were higher in CD8+ than CD4+ T cells.

CDR1 is MNHEY and CDR2 is SVGAGI in the germline V gene. This CDR3 region has 15 residues. V was trimmed by 2 bases and J by 2 bases, leaving 10 bases between them. Regarding this clone: Its cognate antigen is unknown.

TCRdb keeps only in-frame clones here, not all; method: immunoSEQ multiplex PCR. The profile shows roughly 64,000 clones, about 89% of them singletons. This chain links TRBV6-5 with TRBJ1-3, with TRBD1 as a possible D gene (6 bases). The clonotype originates from an adult with an advanced solid tumor such as melanoma, head and neck, liver or kidney cancer. The sample consisted of CD4+ or CD8+ T cells sorted from blood, taken in a trial of the OX40 agonist ivuxolimab. The CDR3 spells CASSYRGTTGNTIYF. Here the CDR3 DNA reads TGTGCCAGCAGTTACAGGGGGACGACTGGAAACACCATATATTTT.